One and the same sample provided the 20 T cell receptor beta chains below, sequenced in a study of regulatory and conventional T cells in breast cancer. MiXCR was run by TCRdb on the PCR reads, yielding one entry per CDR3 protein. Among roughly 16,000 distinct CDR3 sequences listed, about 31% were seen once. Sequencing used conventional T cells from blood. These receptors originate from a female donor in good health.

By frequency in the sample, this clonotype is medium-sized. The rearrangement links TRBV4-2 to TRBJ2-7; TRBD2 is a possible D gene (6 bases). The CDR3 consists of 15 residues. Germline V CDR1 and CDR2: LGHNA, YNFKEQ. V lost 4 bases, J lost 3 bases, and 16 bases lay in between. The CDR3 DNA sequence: TGTGCCAGCAGCCTGGGAAGGCAGGGAGGCTACGAGCAGTACTTC. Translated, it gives CASSLGRQGGYEQYF.

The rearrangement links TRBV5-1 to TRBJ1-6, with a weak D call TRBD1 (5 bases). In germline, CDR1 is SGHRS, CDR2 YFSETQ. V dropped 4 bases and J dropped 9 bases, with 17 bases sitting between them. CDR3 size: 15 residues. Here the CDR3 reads CASSVEGPRGSPLHF. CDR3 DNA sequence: TGCGCCAGCAGCGTGGAGGGGCCACGGGGTTCACCCCTCCACTTT.

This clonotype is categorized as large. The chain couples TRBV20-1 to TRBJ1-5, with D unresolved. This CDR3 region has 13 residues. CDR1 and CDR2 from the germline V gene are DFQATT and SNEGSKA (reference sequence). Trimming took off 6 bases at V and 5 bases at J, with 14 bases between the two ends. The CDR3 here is CSARLGRDQPQHF. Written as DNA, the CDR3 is TGCAGTGCCCGCCTGGGGAGGGATCAGCCCCAGCATTTT.

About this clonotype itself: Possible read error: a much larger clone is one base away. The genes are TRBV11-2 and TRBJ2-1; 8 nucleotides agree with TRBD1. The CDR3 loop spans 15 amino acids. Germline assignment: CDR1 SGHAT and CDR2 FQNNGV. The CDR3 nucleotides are TGTGTCAGCAGCTTAAACCCCGCGACAGGGGATTTGGAGTTCTTC. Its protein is CVSSLNPATGDLEFF.

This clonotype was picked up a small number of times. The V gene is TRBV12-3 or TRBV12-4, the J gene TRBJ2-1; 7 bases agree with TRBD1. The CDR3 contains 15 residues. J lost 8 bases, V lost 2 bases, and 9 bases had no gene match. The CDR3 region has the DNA TGTGCCAGCAGTTTAAGCAGCGAGGGGGCCGATGAGCAGTTCTTC. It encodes CASSLSSEGADEQFF.

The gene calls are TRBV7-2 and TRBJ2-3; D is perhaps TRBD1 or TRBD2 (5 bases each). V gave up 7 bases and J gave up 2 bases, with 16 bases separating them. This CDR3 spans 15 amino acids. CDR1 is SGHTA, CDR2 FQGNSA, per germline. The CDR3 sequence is CASTPRGAITDTQYF. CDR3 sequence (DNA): TGTGCCAGCACCCCCCGAGGGGCAATCACAGATACGCAGTATTTT.

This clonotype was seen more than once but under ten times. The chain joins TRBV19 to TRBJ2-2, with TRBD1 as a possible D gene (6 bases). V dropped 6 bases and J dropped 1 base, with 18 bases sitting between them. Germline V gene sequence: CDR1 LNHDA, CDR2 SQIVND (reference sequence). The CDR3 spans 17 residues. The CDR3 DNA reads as TGTGCCAGTAGGGACAGCTCTCGAAGCCTGAACACCGGGGAGCTGTTTTTT. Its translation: CASRDSSRSLNTGELFF. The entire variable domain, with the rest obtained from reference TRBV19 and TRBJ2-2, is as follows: DGGITQSPKYLFRKEGQNVTLSCEQNLNHDAMYWYRQDPGQGLRLIYYSQIVNDFQKGDIAEGYSVSREKKESFPLTVTSAQKNPTAFYLCASRDSSRSLNTGELFFGEGSRLTVL.

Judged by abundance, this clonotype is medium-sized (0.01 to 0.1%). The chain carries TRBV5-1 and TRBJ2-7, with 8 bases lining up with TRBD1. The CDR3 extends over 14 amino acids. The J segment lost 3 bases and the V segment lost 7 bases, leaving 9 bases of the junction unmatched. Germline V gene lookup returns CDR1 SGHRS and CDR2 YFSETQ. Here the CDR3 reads CASSPSDRVYEQYF. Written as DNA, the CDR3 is TGCGCCAGCTCCCCCTCGGACAGGGTCTACGAGCAGTACTTC.

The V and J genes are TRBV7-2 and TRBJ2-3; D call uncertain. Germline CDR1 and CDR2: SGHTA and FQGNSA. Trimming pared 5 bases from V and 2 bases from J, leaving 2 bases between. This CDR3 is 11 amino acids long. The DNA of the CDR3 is TGTGCCAGCAGCAACACAGATACGCAGTATTTT. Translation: CASSNTDTQYF.

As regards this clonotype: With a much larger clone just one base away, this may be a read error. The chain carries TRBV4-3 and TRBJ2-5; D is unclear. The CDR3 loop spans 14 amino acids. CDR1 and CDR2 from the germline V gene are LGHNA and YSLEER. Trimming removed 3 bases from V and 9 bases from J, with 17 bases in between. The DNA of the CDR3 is TGCGCCAGCAGCCAGTCCTTAGGCCGCGAGGCCCAGTACTTC. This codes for CASSQSLGREAQYF.

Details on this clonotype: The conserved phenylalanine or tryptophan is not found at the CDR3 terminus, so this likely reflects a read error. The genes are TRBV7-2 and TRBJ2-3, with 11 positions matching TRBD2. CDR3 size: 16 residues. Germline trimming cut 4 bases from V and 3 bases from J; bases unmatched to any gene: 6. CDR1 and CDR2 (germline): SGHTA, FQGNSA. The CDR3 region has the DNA TGTGCCAGCAGCTCGCCTCTAGCGGGAGGAACAGATACGCAGTATTCT. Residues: CASSSPLAGGTDTQYS.

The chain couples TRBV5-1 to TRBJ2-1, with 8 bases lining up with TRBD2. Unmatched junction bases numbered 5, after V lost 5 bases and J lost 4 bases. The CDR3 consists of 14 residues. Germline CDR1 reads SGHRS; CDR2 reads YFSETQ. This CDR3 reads CASSSGGGYNEQFF. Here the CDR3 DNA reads TGCGCCAGCAGTTCCGGGGGGGGTTACAATGAGCAGTTCTTC.

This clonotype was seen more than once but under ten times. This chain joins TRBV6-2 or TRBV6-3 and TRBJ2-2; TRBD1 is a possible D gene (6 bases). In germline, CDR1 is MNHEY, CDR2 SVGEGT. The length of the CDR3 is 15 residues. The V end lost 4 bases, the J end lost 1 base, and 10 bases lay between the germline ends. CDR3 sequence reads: CASSFLQGNTGELFF. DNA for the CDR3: TGTGCCAGCAGTTTTTTACAGGGGAACACCGGGGAGCTGTTTTTT.

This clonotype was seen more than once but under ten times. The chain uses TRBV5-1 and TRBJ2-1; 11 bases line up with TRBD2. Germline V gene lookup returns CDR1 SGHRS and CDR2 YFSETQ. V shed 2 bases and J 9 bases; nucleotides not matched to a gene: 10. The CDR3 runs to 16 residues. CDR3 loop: CASSFIAGGPRSEQFF. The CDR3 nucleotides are TGCGCCAGCAGCTTCATAGCGGGAGGGCCTAGGTCTGAGCAGTTCTTC. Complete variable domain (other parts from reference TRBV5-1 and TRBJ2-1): KAGVTQTPRYLIKTRGQQVTLSCSPISGHRSVSWYQQTPGQGLQFLFEYFSETQRNKGNFPGRFSGRQFSNSRSEMNVSTLELGDSALYLCASSFIAGGPRSEQFFGPGTRLTVL.

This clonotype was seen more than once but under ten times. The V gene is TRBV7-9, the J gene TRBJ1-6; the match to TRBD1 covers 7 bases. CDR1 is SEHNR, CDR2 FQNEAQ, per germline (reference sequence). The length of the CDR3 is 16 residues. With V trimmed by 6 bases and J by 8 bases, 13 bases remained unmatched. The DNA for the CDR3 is TGTGCCAGCAGGCCCAGGGGGGGGACTGGAGATTCACCCCTCCACTTT. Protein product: CASRPRGGTGDSPLHF.

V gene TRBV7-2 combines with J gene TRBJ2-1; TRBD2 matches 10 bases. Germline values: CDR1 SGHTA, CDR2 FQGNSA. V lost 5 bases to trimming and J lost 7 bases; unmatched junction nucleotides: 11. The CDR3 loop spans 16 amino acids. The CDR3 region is CASSPTSPGLANEQFF. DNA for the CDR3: TGTGCCAGCAGCCCCACATCTCCGGGACTAGCGAATGAGCAGTTCTTC.

In nucleotides, the CDR3 is TGCGCCAGCAGCCAAGATGTGTGGGACTATGGCTACACCTTC. Its protein product is CASSQDVWDYGYTF. The chain employs TRBV4-3 and TRBJ1-2, with D unresolved. Trimming left V 0 bases short and J 3 bases short, with 8 bases between. The CDR3 loop spans 14 amino acids. The V gene's germline CDR1 is LGHNA and CDR2 YSLEER.

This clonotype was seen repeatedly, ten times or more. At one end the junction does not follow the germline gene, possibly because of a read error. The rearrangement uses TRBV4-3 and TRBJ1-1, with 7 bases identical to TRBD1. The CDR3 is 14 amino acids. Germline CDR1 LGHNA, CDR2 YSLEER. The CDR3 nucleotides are TGCGTCAGCAGCCAAATTACAGGGGCCACTGAAGCTTTCTTT. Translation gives CVSSQITGATEAFF.

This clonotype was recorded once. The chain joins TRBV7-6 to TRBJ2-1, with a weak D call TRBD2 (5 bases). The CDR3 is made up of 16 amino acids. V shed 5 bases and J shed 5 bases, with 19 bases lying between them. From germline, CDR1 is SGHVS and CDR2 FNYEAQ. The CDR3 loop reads CASSERAETRNNEQFF. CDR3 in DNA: TGTGCCAGCAGCGAGCGAGCGGAGACCAGAAACAATGAGCAGTTCTTC.

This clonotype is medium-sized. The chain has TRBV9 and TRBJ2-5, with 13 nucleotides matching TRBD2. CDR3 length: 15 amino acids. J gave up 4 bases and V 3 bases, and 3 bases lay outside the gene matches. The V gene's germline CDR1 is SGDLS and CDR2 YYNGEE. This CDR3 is CASSGLAGGSETQYF. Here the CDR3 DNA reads TGTGCCAGCAGCGGACTAGCGGGAGGTTCAGAGACCCAGTACTTC.